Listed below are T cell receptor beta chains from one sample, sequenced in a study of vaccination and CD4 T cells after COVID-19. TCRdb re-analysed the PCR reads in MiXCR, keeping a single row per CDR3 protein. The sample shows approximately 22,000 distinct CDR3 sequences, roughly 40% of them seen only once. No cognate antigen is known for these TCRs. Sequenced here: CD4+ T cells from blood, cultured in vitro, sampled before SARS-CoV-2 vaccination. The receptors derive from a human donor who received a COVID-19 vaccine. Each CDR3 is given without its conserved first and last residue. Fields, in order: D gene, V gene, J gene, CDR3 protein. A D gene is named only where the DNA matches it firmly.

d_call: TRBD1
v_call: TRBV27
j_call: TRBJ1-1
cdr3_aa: ASSFTGGGAF

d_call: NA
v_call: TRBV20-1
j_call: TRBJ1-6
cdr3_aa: SARETGRQPNSPLH

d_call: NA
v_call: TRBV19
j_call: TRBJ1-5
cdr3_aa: ASSIGRASRNQPQH

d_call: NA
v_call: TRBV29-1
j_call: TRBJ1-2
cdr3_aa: SVRTGLGYT

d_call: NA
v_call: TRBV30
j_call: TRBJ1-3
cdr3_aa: AWSFGTSGNTIY

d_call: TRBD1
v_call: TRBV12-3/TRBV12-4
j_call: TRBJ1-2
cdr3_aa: ASSSGTGYYGYT

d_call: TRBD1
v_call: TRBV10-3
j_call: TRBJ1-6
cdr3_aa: AIRGQGGNSPLH

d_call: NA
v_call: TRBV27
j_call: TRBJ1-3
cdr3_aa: ASTLGGPVIY

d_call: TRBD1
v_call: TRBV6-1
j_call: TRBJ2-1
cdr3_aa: ASADGQGQNNEQF

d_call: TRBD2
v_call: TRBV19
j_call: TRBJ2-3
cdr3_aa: ASSRTSGGSETQY

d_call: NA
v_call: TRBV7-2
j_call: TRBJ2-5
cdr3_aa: ASSSLTIHQETQY

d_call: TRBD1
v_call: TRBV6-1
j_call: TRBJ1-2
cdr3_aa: ASISQGQGYGYT

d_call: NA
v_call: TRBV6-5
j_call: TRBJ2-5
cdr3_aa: ASSYSISRGQTQY

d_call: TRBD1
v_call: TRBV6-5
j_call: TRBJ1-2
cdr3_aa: ASSYAGTDGRNYGYT

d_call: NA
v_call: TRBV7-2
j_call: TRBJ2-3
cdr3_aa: ASSLDGGRGDTQY

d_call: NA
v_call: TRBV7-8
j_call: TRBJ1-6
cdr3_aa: ASSPGRVPKHNSPLH

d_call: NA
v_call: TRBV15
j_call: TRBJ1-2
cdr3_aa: ATSRQGYYGYT

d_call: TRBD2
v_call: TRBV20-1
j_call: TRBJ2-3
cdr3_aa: SARPSGGVGADTQY

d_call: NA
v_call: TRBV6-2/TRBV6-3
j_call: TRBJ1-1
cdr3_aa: ASSDTDTEAF

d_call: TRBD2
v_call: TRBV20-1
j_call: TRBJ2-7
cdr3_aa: SARSGTSGGPYEQY

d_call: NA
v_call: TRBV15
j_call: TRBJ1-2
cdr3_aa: ATSRDQAVGYGYT

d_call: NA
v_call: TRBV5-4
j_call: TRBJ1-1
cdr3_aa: ASSLDRGAGAF

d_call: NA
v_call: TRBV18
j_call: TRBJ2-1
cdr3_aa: ASSPSKRDEQF

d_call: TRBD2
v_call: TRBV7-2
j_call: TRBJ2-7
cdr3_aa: ASSLRGALAGAEQY

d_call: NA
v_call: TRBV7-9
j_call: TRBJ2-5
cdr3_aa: ASSFAGETQY

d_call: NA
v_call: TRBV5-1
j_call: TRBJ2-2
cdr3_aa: ASSLVDYTGELF

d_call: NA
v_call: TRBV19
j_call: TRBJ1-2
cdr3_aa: ASSTVWGYT

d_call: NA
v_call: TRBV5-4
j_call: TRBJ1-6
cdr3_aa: ASSLALGKDSPLH

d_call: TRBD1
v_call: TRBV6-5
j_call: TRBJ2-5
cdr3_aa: ASSLNRGLLY

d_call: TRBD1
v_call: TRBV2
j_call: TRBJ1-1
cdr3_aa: ASSEVWTGSEAF

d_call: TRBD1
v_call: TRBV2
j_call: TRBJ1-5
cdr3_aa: ANRGRVRNQPQH

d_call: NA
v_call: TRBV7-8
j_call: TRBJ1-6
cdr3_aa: ASSSLTREGSYNSPLH

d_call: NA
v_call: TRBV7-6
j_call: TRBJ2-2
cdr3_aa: ASSLTPIGELF

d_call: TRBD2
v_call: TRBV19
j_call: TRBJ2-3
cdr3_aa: ASRDTGLAGITDTQY

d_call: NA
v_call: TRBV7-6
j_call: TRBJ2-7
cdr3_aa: ASTSVGGHIGQQY

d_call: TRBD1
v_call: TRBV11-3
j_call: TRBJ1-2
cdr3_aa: ASSPKTGGLLLANYGYT

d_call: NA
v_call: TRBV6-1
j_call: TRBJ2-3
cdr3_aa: ASSPIPRSTDTQY

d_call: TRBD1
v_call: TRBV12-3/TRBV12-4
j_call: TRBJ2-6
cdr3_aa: ASSFTGGGGANVLT

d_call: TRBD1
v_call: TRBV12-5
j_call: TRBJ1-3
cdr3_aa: ASGSGDSPGNTIY

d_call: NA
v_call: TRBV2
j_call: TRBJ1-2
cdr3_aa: ASSEGKLWGGYT

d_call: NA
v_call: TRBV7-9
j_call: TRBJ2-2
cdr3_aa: ASHDTYTGELF

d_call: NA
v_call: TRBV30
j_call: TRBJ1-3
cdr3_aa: AWTTGASSGNTIY

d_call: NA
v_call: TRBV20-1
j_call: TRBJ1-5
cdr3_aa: SARDLERTSNQPQH

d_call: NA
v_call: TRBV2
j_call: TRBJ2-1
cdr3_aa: ASNPYNEQF

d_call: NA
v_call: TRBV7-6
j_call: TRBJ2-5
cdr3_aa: ASSYTSSGTQY

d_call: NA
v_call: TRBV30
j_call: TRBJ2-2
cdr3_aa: AWSVGQGLVAGELF

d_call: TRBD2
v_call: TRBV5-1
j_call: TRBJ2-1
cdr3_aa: ASRADVAPGGEQF